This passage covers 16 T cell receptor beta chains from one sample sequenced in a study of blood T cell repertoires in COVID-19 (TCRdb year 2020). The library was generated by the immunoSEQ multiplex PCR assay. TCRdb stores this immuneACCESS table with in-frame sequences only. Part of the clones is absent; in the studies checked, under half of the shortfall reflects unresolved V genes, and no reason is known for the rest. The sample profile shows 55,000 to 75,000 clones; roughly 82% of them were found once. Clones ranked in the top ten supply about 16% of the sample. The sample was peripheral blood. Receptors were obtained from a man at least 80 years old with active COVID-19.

Here the CDR3 DNA reads TGCAGCGTGCTTGGGACAGGGACGGGAACGACCCAGTACTTC. Encoded protein: CSVLGTGTGTTQYF. J is TRBJ2-5 and V is TRBV29-1; 9 nucleotides align to TRBD1. The junction had 12 bases not matched to a gene; V was cut back by 6 bases and J by 7 bases. CDR3 length equals 14 residues. Germline lookup yields CDR1 SQVTM and CDR2 ANQGSEA.

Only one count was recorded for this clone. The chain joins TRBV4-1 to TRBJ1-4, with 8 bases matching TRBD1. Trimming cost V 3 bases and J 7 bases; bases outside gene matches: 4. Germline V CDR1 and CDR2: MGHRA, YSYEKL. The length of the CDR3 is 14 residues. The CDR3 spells CASSQLQGGEKLFF. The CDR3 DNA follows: TGCGCCAGCAGCCAGTTACAGGGGGGTGAAAAACTGTTTTTT.

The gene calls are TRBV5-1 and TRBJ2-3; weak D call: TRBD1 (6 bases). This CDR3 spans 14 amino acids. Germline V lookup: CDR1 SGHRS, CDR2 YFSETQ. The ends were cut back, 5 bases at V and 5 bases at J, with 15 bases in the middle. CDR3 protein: CASRSLGAGDTQYF. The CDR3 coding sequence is TGCGCCAGCAGGAGTTTGGGGGCTGGAGATACGCAGTATTTT.

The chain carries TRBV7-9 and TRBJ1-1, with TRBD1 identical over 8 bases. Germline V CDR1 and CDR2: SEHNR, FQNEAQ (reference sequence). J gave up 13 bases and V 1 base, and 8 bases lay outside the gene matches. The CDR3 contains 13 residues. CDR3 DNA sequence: TGTGCCAGCAGCTTAGGGGGACAGGACTATGTTTTCTTT. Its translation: CASSLGGQDYVFF.

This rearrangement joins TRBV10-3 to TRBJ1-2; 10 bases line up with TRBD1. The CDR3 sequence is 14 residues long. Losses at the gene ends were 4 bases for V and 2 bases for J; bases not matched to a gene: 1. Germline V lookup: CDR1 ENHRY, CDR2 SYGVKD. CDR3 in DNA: TGTGCCATCAGTGGGGGACAGGGGAACTATGGCTACACCTTC. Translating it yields CAISGGQGNYGYTF.

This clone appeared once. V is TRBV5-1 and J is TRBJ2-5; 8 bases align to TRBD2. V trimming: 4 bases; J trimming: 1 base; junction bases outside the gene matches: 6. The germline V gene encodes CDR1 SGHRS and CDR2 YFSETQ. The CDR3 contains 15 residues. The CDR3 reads CASSPAGAPQETQYF. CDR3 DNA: TGCGCCAGCAGCCCAGCGGGAGCGCCCCAAGAGACCCAGTACTTC.

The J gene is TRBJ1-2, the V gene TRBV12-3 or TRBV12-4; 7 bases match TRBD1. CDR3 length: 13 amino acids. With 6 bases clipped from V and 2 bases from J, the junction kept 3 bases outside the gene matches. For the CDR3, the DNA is TGTGCCAGCAGCCGGGACAGCAACTATGGCTACACCTTC. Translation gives CASSRDSNYGYTF.

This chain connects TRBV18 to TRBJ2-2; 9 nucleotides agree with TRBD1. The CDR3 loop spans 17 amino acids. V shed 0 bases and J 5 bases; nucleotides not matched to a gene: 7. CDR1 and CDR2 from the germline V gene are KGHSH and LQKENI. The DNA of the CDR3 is TGTGCCAGCTCACCACCAGAACAGGGGGCAAAGACCGGGGAGCTGTTTTTT. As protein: CASSPPEQGAKTGELFF.

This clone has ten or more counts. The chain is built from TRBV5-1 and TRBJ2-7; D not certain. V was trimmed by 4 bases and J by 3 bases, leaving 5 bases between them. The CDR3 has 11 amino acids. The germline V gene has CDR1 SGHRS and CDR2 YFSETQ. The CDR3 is CASSAYYEQYF. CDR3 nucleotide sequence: TGCGCCAGCAGCGCCTACTACGAGCAGTACTTC.

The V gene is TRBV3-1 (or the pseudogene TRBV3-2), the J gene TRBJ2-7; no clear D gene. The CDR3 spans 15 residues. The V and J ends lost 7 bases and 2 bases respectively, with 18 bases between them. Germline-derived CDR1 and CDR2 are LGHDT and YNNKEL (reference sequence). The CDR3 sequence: CASTPKVYGTYEQYF. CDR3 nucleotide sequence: TGTGCCAGCACGCCAAAAGTATACGGTACCTACGAGCAGTACTTC.

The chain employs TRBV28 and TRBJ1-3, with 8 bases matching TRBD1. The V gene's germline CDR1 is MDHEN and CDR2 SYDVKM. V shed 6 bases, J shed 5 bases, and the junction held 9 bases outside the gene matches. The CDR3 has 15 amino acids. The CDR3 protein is CASSPNGQGRNTIYF. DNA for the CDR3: TGTGCCAGCAGCCCGAACGGACAGGGAAGAAACACCATATATTTT.

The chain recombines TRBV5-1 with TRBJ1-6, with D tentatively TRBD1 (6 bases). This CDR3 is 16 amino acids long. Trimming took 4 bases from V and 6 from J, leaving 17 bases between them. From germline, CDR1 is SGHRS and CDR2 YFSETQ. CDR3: CASSPGGAATNSPLHF. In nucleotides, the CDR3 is TGCGCCAGCAGCCCCGGGGGGGCAGCCACTAATTCACCCCTCCACTTT. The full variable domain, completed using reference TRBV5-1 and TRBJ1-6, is KAGVTQTPRYLIKTRGQQVTLSCSPISGHRSVSWYQQTPGQGLQFLFEYFSETQRNKGNFPGRFSGRQFSNSRSEMNVSTLELGDSALYLCASSPGGAATNSPLHFGNGTRLTVT.

CDR3 sequence (DNA): TGTGCCAGCAGCGGCAGACAGGGGGCCGGAGTTGAAGCTTTCTTT. Its protein is CASSGRQGAGVEAFF. The rearrangement joins TRBV4-2 to TRBJ1-1; 10 positions agree with TRBD1. Per germline, CDR1 LGHNA and CDR2 YNFKEQ. This CDR3 has 15 amino acids. V trimming: 5 bases; J trimming: 7 bases; junction bases outside the gene matches: 10.

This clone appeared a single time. The CDR3 DNA reads as TGTGCCAGCAGTCTTGCAGGGAGGGAGACCCAGTACTTC. This encodes CASSLAGRETQYF. This sequence joins TRBV7-9 and TRBJ2-5, with a weak D call TRBD2 (6 bases). The CDR3 sequence is 13 residues long. V lost 6 bases and J lost 5, with 13 bases in between. The germline gives CDR1 SEHNR, CDR2 FQNEAQ (reference sequence).

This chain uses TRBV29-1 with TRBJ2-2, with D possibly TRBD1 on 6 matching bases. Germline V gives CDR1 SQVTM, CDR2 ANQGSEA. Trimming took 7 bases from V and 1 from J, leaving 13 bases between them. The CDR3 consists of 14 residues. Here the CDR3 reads CSGPQTGNTGELFF. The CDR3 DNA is TGCAGCGGACCTCAGACAGGGAACACCGGGGAGCTGTTTTTT.

CDR3 nucleotides: TGTGCCAGCAGGATAGGGACTAGCGTGAGCGGGGAGCTGTTTTTT. As protein: CASRIGTSVSGELFF. This chain uses TRBV7-8 with TRBJ2-2; 10 bases are a match to TRBD2. Trimming at V came to 6 bases and at J to 7 bases, leaving 8 bases not matched to a gene. Germline V gives CDR1 SGHVS, CDR2 FQNEAQ. CDR3 length: 15 residues. The whole variable domain, remainder taken from reference TRBV7-8 and TRBJ2-2, is GAGVSQSPRYKVAKRGQDVALRCDPISGHVSLFWYQQALGQGPEFLTYFQNEAQLDKSGLPSDRFFAERPEGSVSTLKIQRTQQEDSAVYLCASRIGTSVSGELFFGEGSRLTVL.